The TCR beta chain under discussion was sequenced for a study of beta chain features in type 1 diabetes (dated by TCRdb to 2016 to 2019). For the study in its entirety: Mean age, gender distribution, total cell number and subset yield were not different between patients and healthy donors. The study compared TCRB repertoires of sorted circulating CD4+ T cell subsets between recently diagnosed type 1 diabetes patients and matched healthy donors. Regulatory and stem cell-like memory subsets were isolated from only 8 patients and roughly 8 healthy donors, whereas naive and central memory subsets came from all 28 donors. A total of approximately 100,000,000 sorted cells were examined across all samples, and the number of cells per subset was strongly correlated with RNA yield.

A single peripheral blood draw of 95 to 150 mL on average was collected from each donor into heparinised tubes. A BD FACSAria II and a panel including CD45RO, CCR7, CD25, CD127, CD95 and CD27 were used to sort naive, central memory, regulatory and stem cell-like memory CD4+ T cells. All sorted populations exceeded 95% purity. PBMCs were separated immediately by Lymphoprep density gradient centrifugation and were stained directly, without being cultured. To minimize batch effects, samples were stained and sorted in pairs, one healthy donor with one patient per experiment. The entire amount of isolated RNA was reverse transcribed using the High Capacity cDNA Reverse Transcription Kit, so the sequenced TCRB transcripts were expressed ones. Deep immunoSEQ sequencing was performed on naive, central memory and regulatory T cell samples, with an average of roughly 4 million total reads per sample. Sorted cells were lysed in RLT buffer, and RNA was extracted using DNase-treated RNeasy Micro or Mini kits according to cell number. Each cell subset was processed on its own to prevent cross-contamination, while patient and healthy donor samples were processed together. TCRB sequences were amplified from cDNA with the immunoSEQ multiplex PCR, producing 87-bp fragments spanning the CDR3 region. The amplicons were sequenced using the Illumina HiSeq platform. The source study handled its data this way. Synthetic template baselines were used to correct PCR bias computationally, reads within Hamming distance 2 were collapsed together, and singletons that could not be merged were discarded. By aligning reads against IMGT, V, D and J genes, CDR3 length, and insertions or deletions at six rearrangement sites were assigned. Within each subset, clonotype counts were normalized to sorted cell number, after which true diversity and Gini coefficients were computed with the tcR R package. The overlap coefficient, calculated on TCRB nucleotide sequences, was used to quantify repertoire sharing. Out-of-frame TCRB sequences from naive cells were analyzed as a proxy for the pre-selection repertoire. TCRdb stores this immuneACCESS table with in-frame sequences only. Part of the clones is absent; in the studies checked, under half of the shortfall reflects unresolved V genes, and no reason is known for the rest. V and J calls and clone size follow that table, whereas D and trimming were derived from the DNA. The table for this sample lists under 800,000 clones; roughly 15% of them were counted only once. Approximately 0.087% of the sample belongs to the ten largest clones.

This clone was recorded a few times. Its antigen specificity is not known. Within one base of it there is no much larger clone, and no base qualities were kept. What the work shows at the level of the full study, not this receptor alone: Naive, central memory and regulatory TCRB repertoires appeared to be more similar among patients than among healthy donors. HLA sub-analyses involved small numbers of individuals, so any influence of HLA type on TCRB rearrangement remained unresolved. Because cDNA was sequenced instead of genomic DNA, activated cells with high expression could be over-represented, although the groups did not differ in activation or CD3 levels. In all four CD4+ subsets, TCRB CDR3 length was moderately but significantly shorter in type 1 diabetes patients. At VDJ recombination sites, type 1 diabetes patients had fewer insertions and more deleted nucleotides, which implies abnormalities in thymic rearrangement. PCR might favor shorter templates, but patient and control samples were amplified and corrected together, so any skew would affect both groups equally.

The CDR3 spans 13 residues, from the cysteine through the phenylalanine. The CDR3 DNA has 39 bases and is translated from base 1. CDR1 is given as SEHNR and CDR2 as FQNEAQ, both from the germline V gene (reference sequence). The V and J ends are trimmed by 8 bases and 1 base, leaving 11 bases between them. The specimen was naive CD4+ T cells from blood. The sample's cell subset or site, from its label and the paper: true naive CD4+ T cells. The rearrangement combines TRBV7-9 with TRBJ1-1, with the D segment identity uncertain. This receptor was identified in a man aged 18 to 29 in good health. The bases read TGTGCCAGCCACCGCCTTGGGAACACTGAAGCTTTCTTT. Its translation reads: CASHRLGNTEAFF.